This record concerns one T cell receptor (beta chain) sequence. A single count supports this clone. The antigen this receptor binds is unknown. The sample holds no much larger clone one base away, and base qualities are not on file. This CDR3 is also generated by other DNA sequences in the sample. One collaborating source in Seattle enrolled patients during active infection and followed them longitudinally through the course of disease. Whole blood was collected in K2EDTA tubes by collaborating institutions according to the institutions' own protocols. Collaborator samples were shipped for TCRbeta analysis as frozen whole blood, isolated PBMCs, or DNA extracted from either sample type. TCRbeta CDR3 regions were amplified from genomic DNA by means of the immunoSEQ Assay, a bias-controlled multiplex PCR. As for how the authors treated the data: The number of nucleated cells in each sample was estimated by amplification of reference gene primers within the assay. Sequence reads were collapsed and filtered to measure the absolute abundance of every unique TCRbeta CDR3 rearrangement. Productive Simpson clonality was computed per sample as the square root of Simpson's diversity index over productive rearrangements. In TCRdb, the immuneACCESS table is reduced to in-frame sequences with V and J assigned. These tables do not hold every clone; where another copy was compared, an unresolved V gene accounts for under half, and the others remain unexplained. That table is the source of V, J and clone size, and D and trimming were worked out from the DNA. The sample includes a few hundred thousand clones, with approximately 89% observed a single time. The top ten clones comprise about 3.9% of the sample.

The sample comes from a study of blood T cell repertoires in COVID-19 (TCRdb year 2020). Turning to the overall study: Collaborator samples came from the United States, Italy and Spain and covered acute and convalescent phases of COVID-19. Where available, HLA class I and class II types were taken from metadata supplied by the sample provider and were not determined by assay-based typing. Subjects who had been exposed to COVID-19, were actively infected with it, or had recovered from it provided the deeply sampled blood TCRbeta repertoires that made up the dataset. The samples were drawn from two sources: the first 160 participants of the ongoing ImmuneRACE study, and 950 to 1,500 subjects contributed by 6 global collaborators. The repertoires were made available in a free public database intended to serve as a resource for research on the immune response to SARS-CoV-2. The sample metadata nearly always contained a de-identified subject ID, COVID-19 status, age in years and sex. The prospective study material was composed of cDNA or gDNA derived from T cells, B-cell-depleted T cells, or PBMCs.

General findings and caveats noted by the study authors: The quantity of clinical and demographic metadata differed by source and by participant and was supplied without curation.

The sample taken for sequencing was peripheral blood. The source of this sequence is a woman aged 55-69 years with COVID-19, enrolled during active disease.

Here is the DNA: TGCAGCGTTGCGACAGGGGCCGCCAAAAACATTCAGTACTTC. This is translated as CSVATGAAKNIQYF. The receptor chain draws on TRBV29-1 and TRBJ2-4, and 8 junction bases match TRBD1. CDR1 SQVTM and CDR2 ANQGSEA are derived from the germline V gene. V is trimmed back by 4 bases and J by 1 base, and the junction contains 3 bases that no gene match accounts for. Including cysteine and phenylalanine, the CDR3 has 14 amino acids. The read is trimmed to its CDR3 DNA, 42 bases read in frame from base 1. Here the CDR3 is joined to the reference TRBV29-1 and TRBJ2-4 genes, and the full variable domain is: SAVISQKPSRDICQRGTSLTIQCQVDSQVTMMFWYRQQPGQSLTLIATANQGSEATYESGFVIDKFPISRPNLTFSTLTVSNMSPEDSSIYLCSVATGAAKNIQYFGAGTRLSVL.